One and the same sample provided the 3 T cell receptor beta chains below, sequenced in a study of PD-L1 blockade in urothelial cancer. Documented time point: peripheral blood 6 weeks after treatment start. The protocol was immunoSEQ multiplex PCR, while the TCRdb copy is restricted to in-frame clones and leaves out a portion. The table lists around 110,000 clones, 85% to 90% of them singletons. The sequences come from PBMCs, collected around atezolizumab (anti-PD-L1) treatment. Every receptor here comes from a man in his 60s with urothelial cancer.

The rearrangement joins TRBV7-8 to TRBJ2-3; the D gene is possibly TRBD2 (5 bases). The CDR3 length is 16 residues. Germline CDR1 reads SGHVS; CDR2 reads FQNEAQ. V lost 3 bases and J 2 bases, leaving 15 bases between the germline ends. This chain's CDR3 is CASSFWTEGNTDTQYF. The CDR3 nucleotides are TGTGCCAGCAGCTTCTGGACTGAAGGGAACACAGATACGCAGTATTTT.

The gene calls are TRBV18 and TRBJ1-5; 8 positions match TRBD1. The CDR3 consists of 15 residues. Per the germline V gene, CDR1 is KGHSH and CDR2 is LQKENI. V lost 4 bases, J lost 5 bases, and 7 bases stayed unmatched. The CDR3 region is CASSLATGADQPQHF. As DNA, the CDR3 is TGTGCCAGCTCACTAGCGACAGGGGCGGATCAGCCCCAGCATTTT.

This chain links TRBV30 with TRBJ2-1; 7 bases line up with TRBD2. Germline CDR1 GTSNPN, CDR2 SVGIG (reference sequence). The CDR3 is made up of 13 amino acids. Losses at the gene ends were 8 bases for V and 6 bases for J; bases not matched to a gene: 10. The CDR3 spells CAGSRTRINEQFF. DNA of the CDR3: TGTGCCGGGTCACGGACTAGAATCAATGAGCAGTTCTTC.